This TCR beta chain derives from a study of blood T cell repertoires in COVID-19. Background on the study: Samples came from the United States, Italy and Spain, spanning acute and convalescent COVID-19. From T cells, B-cell-depleted T cells, or PBMCs came the material, which was cDNA or gDNA.

How the authors handled the data: Amplified reference gene primers provided the basis for estimating nucleated cell counts. Clones were read by immunoSEQ multiplex PCR, and TCRdb kept only the in-frame ones, dropping some. That table supplies the V and J calls and clone size; D and trimming were determined from the DNA. The data contain 490,000 or so clones, approximately 91% of them singletons. V shed 4 bases and J 6 bases; nucleotides not matched to a gene: 2. The CDR3 has 12 amino acids. Each participant's cohort was designated according to participant-reported clinical history. This TCR derives from a woman aged 60-75 years who had recovered from COVID-19. This chain connects TRBV12-3 or TRBV12-4 to TRBJ1-2; 7 bases are shared with TRBD1. The specimen sequenced was PBMCs or T cells enriched from blood (not recorded which). The CDR3 sequence is CASSWDSNGYTF. The CDR3 DNA reads as TGTGCCAGCAGTTGGGACAGTAATGGCTACACCTTC.